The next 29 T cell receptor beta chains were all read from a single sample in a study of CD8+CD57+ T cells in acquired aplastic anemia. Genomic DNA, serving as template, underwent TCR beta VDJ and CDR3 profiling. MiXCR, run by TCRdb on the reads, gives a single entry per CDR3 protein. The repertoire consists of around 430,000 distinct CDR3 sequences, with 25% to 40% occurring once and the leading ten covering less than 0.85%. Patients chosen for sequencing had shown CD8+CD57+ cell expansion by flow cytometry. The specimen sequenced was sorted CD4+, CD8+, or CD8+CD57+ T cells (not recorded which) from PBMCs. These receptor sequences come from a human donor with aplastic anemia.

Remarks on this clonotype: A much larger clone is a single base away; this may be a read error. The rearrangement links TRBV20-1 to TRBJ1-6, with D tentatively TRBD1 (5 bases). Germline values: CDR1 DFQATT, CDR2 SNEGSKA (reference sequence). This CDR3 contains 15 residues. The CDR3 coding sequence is TGCAGTACTAGAGATGTGGCAGGGCTTAATTCACCCCTCCACTTT. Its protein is CSTRDVAGLNSPLHF.

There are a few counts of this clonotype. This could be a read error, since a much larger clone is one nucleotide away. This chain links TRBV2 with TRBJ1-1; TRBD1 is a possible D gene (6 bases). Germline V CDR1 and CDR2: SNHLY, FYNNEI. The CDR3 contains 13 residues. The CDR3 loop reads CAGRIERGTEAFF. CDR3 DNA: TGTGCCGGCAGAATAGAGAGGGGGACTGAAGCTTTCTTT.

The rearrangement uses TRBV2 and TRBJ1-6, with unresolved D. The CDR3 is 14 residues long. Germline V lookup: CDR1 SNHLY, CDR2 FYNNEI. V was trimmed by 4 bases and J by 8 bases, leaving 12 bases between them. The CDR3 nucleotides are TGTGCCAGCAGTGGACAAGGCTCGGATTCACCCCTCCACTTT. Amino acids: CASSGQGSDSPLHF.

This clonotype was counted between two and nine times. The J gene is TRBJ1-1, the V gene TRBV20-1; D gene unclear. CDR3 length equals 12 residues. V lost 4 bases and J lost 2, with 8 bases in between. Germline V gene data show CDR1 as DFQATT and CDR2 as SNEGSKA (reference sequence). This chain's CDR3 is CSAKLGNTEAFF. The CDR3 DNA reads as TGCAGTGCTAAACTTGGAAACACTGAAGCTTTCTTT.

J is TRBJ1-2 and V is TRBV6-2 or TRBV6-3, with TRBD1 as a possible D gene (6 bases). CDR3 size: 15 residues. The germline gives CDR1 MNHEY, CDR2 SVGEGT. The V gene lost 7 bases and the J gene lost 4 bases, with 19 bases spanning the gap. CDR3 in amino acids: CASKGGSGIAYGYTF. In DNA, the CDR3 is TGTGCCAGCAAAGGGGGTAGCGGAATCGCCTATGGCTACACCTTC.

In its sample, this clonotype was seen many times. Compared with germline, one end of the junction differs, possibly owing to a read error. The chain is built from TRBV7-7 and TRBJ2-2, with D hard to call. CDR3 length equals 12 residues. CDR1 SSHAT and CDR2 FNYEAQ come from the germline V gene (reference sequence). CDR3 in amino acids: CASSQRTGELFF. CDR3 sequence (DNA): TGTGCTAGCAGCCAACGCACCGGGGAGCTGTTTTTT.

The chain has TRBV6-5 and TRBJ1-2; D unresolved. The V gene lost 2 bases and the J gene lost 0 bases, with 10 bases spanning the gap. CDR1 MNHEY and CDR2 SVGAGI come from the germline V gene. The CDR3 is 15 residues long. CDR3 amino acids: CASSYRKGPNYGYTF. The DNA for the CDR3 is TGTGCCAGCAGTTACCGAAAAGGGCCTAACTATGGCTACACCTTC.

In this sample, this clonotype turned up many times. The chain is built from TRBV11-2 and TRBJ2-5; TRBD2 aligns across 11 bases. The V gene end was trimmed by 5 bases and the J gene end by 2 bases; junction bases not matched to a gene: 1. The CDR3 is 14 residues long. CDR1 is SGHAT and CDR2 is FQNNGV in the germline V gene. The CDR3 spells CASSPSGGQETQYF. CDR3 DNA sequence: TGTGCCAGCAGCCCTAGCGGGGGGCAAGAGACCCAGTACTTC.

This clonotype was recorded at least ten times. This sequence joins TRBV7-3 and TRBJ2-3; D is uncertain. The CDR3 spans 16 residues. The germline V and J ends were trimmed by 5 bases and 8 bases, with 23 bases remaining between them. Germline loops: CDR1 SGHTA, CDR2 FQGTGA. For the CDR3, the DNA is TGTGCCAGCAGCAAAGGATCGACGGGTGCCGAGGTTACGCAGTATTTT. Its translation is CASSKGSTGAEVTQYF.

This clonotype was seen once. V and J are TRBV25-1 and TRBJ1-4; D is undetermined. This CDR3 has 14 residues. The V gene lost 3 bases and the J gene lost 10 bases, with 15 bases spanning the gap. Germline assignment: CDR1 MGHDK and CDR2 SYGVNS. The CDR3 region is CASSDGRGKGKLFF. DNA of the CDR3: TGTGCCAGCAGTGACGGTCGGGGAAAAGGAAAACTGTTTTTT.

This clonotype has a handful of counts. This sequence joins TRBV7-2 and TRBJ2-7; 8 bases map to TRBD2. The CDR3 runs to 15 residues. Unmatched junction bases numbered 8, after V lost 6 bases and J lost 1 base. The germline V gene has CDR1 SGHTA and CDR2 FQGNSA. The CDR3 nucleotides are TGTGCCAGCAGGCGTAGTACTAGCGGATCCTACGAGCAGTACTTC. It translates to CASRRSTSGSYEQYF.

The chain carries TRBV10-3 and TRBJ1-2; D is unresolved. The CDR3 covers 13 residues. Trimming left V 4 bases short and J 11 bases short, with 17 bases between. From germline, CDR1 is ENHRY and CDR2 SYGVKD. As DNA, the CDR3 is TGTGCCATCAGTGGGAACACAGTCGCCGAGTACACCTTC. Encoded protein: CAISGNTVAEYTF.

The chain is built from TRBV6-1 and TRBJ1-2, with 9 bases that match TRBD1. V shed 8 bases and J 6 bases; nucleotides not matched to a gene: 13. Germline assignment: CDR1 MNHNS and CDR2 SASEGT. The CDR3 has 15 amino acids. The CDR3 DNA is TGTGCCAGCCCCCCCGCGACAGGGGGGATCGATGGCTACACCTTC. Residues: CASPPATGGIDGYTF.

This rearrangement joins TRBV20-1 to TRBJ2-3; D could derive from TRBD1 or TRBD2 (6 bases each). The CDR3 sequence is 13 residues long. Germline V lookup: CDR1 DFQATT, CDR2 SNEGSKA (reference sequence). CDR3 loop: CSSRSGATDTQYF. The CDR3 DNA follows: TGCAGCTCTAGATCGGGGGCCACAGATACGCAGTATTTT.

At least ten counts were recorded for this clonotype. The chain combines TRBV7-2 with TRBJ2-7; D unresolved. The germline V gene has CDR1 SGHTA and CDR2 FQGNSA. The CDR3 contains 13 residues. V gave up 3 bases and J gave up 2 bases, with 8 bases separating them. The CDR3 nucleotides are TGTGCCAGCAGCTTGGTGGCCCCCTACGAGCAGTACTTC. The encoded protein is CASSLVAPYEQYF.

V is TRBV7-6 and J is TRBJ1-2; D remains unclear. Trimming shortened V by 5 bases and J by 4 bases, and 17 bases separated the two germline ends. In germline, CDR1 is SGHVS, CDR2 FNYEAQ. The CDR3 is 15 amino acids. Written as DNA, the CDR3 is TGTGCCAGCAGCCAAGGACCGGACCCTTTCTATGGCTACACCTTC. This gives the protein CASSQGPDPFYGYTF.

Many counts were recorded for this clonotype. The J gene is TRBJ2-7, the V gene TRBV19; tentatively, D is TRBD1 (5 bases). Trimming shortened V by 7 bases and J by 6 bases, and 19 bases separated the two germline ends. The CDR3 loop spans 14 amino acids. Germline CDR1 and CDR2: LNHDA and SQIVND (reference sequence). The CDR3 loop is CASNFLDTLCEQYF. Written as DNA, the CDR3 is TGTGCCAGTAATTTCTTGGACACTCTTTGCGAGCAGTACTTC.

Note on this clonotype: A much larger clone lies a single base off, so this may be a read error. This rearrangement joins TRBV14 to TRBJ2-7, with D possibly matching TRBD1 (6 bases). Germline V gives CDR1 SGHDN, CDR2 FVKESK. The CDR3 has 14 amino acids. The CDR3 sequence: CASSQAGQNYERYF. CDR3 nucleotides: TGTGCCAGCAGCCAGGCAGGACAGAACTACGAGCGGTACTTC.

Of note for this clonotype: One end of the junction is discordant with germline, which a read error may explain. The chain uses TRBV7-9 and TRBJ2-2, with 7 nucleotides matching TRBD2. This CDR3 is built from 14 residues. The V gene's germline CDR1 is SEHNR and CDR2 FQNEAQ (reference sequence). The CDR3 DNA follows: TGTGCCAGCAGCCGAGACGGGGACTATCATAGTAAAAGGTTT. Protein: CASSRDGDYHSKRF.

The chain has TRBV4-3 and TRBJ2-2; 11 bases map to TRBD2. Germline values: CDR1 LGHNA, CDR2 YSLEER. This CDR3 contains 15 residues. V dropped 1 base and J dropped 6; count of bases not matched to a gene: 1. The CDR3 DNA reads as TGCGCCAGCAGCCAAGTACTAGCGGGGGCCGGGGAGCTGTTTTTT. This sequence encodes CASSQVLAGAGELFF.

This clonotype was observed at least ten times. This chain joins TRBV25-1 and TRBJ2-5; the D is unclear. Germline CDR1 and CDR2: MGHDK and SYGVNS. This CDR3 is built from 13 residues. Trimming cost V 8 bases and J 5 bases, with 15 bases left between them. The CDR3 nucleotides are TGTGCCAGCCGCAGCCCGGTGGGGGAGACCCAGTACTTC. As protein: CASRSPVGETQYF. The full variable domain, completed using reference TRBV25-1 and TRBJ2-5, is EADIYQTPRYLVIGTGKKITLECSQTMGHDKMYWYQQDPGMELHLIHYSYGVNSTEKGDLSSESTVSRIRTEHFPLTLESARPSHTSQYLCASRSPVGETQYFGPGTRLLVL.

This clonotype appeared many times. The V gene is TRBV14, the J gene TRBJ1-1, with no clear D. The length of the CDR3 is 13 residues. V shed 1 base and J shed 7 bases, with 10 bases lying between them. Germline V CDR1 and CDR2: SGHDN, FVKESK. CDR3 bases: TGTGCCAGCAGCCAAGGGGTGGGGAGTGAAGCTTTCTTT. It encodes CASSQGVGSEAFF.

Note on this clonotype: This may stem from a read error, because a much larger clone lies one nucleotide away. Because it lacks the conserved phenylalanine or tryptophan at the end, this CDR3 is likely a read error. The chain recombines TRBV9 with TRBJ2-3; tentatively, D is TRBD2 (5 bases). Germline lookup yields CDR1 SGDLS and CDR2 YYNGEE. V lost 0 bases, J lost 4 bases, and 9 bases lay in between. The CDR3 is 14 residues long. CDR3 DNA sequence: TGTGCCAGCAGCGTAGCCCTAGCATCAGATACGCAGTATCTT. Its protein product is CASSVALASDTQYL.

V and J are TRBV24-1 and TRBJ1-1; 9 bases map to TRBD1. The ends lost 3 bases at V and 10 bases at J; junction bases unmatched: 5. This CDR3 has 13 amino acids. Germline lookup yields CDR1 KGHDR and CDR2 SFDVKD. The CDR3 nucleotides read TGTGCCACCAGTGATATAGCGGGACAGGGAGCTTTCTTT. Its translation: CATSDIAGQGAFF.

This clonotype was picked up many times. The CDR3, as DNA: TGTGCCAGCAGTACAGTTGCTAACTATGGCTACACCTTC. Amino acids: CASSTVANYGYTF. The chain carries TRBV6-1 and TRBJ1-2; D is unresolved. CDR3 length: 13 amino acids. Germline CDR1 and CDR2: MNHNS and SASEGT. The V and J ends lost 5 bases and 0 bases respectively, with 7 bases between them.

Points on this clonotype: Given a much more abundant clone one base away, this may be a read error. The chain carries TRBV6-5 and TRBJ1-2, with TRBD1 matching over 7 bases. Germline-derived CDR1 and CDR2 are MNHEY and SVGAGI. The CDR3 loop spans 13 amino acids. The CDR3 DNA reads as TGTGCCGGCAGGTACAACAGGGGAGAAGGCTACACCTTC. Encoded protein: CAGRYNRGEGYTF.

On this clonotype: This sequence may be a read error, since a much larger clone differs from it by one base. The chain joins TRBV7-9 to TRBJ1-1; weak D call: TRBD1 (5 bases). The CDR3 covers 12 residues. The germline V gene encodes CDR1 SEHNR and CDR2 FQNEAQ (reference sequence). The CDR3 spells CAVRGMNTGAFF. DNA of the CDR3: TGTGCCGTAAGGGGAATGAACACTGGAGCTTTCTTT.

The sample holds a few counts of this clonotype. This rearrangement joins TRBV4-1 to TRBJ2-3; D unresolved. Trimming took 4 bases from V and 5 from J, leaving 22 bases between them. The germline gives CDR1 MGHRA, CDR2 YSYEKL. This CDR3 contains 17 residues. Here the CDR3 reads CASSLGPMRQRGDTQYF. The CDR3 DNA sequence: TGCGCCAGCAGCCTAGGCCCTATGCGGCAGAGAGGAGATACGCAGTATTTT.

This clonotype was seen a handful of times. CDR3 DNA sequence: TGTGCCAGCAGTGGGACAGGGGGCGTAAGGTCACCCCTCCACTTT. Protein: CASSGTGGVRSPLHF. V usage is TRBV2 and J usage is TRBJ1-6, with 11 bases lining up with TRBD1. V gave up 4 bases and J gave up 10 bases; unmatched junction bases: 6. This CDR3 has 15 amino acids. From germline, CDR1 is SNHLY and CDR2 FYNNEI.